The clone carrying this TCR beta chain has a count of ten or more. PCR was performed a second time for about 7 to 12 cycles using a sample-barcoded 5' primer and a J-beta primer mix. MiXCR, applied by TCRdb to the 5' RACE reads, yields one record per CDR3 protein. The sample has around 1,700,000 distinct CDR3 sequences, about 28% seen once. The data derive from a study of blood T cells in healthy people across ages. The sequence derives from a woman in her 30s in good health. The specimen was blood.

The CDR3 loop is CSASASGADYEQYF. Written as DNA, the CDR3 is TGCAGTGCTAGCGCTAGCGGGGCTGACTACGAGCAGTACTTC. The V gene is TRBV20-1, the J gene TRBJ2-7, with 9 bases matching TRBD2. V shed 3 bases, J shed 3 bases, and the junction held 6 bases outside the gene matches. The CDR3 sequence is 14 residues long. Germline CDR1 and CDR2: DFQATT and SNEGSKA (reference sequence).